Following are 4 T cell receptor beta chains from one sample sequenced in a study of tumor T cells in aggressive B-cell lymphoma. The assay was immunoSEQ multiplex PCR, and TCRdb's table has in-frame clones only and misses some. Altogether about 330 clones are present, 70% to 90% being singletons, with the ten largest covering about 15%. Material: tumor tissue. The receptors come from an adult with diffuse large B cell lymphoma.

The chain is built from TRBV11-2 and TRBJ2-5; no clear D. The end of the DNA is better explained by TRBJ2-7, so the J call may be wrong. CDR1 and CDR2 from the germline V gene are SGHAT and FQNNGV. The CDR3 has 15 amino acids. CDR3 nucleotides: TGTGCCAGCAGCTTAGTGCCTAGTCCCGGTTACGAGCAGTACTTC. This encodes CASSLVPSPGYEQYF.

The chain links TRBV19 to TRBJ1-5, with a possible D match to TRBD1 (5 bases). The CDR3 is made up of 17 amino acids. CDR1 and CDR2 from the germline V gene are LNHDA and SQIVND (reference sequence). Trimming took 4 bases from V and 1 from J, leaving 17 bases between them. DNA for the CDR3: TGTGCCAGTAGTAAAACCCCCCCAGGGATGAGCAATCAGCCCCAGCATTTT. Encoded protein: CASSKTPPGMSNQPQHF.

In its sample, this clone was seen a few times. The chain combines TRBV18 with TRBJ2-5; D not resolved. CDR1 and CDR2 (germline): KGHSH, LQKENI. This CDR3 comprises 14 residues. The germline V and J ends were trimmed by 1 base and 5 bases, with 11 bases remaining between them. The CDR3 sequence is CASSPLFSRETQYF. The CDR3 bases are TGTGCCAGCTCACCACTGTTTTCACGGGAGACCCAGTACTTC.

The V call is TRBV7-6, the J call TRBJ2-1, with TRBD2 as a possible D gene (6 bases). V lost 3 bases and J 0 bases, leaving 15 bases between the germline ends. In germline, CDR1 is SGHVS, CDR2 FNYEAQ. The CDR3 runs to 17 residues. The CDR3 coding sequence is TGTGCCAGCAGCTTCGGGAGCCGCGGAAGCTCCTACAATGAGCAGTTCTTC. It codes for CASSFGSRGSSYNEQFF.